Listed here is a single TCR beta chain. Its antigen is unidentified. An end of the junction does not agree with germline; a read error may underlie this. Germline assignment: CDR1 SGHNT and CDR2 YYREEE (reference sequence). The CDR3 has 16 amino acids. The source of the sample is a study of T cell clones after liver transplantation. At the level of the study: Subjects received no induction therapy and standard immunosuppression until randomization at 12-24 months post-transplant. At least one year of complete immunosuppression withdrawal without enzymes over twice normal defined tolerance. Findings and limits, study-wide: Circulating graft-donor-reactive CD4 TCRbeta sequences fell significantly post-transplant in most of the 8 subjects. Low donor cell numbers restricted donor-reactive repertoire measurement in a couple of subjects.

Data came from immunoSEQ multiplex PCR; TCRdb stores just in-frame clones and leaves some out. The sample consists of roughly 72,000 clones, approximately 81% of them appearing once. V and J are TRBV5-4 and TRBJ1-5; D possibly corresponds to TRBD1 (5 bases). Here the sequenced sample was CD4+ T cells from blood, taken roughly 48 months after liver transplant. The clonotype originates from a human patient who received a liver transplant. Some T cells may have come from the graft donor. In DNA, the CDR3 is TGCGCCAGCAGCCAAGGGCACCGGGACAGCAATCAGCCCCAGCATTTT. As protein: CASSQGHRDSNQPQHF.